Presented here are 9 T cell receptor beta chains from one specimen sequenced in a study of early T cells in non-severe SARS-CoV-2 infection. MiXCR, run by TCRdb on the 5' RACE reads, gives a single entry per CDR3 protein. Among some 51,000 distinct CDR3 sequences listed, approximately 15% were seen once. Sequenced material: whole blood, taken at baseline. The receptors originated from an adult who was a healthcare worker with PCR-confirmed SARS-CoV-2 infection or an uninfected control (not recorded which).

The chain couples TRBV5-1 to TRBJ2-1; D gene ambiguous. Germline-derived CDR1 and CDR2 are SGHRS and YFSETQ. There are 11 residues in the CDR3. V lost 0 bases to trimming and J lost 10 bases, with 5 bases between them. Here the CDR3 DNA reads TGCGCCAGCAGCTTGGACGTGGAGCAGTTCTTC. Protein product: CASSLDVEQFF.

This clonotype has a handful of counts. V and J are TRBV6-2 or TRBV6-3 and TRBJ1-5; 11 nucleotides agree with TRBD1. Unmatched junction bases numbered 6, after V lost 2 bases and J lost 6 bases. The CDR3 sequence is 16 residues long. Looked up from germline, CDR1 is MNHEY and CDR2 is SVGEGT. CDR3 protein: CASSYPGTGGTQPQHF. The CDR3 nucleotides read TGTGCCAGCAGTTACCCCGGGACAGGGGGAACTCAGCCCCAGCATTTT.

The CDR3, as DNA: TGTGCCAGCGCCCTAGATAGTAATACCGGACTAGCGGGAGACAATGAGCAGTTCTTC. Its protein product is CASALDSNTGLAGDNEQFF. The genes are TRBV6-5 and TRBJ2-1, with TRBD2 identical over 13 bases. CDR1 and CDR2 from the germline V gene are MNHEY and SVGAGI. Germline trimming cut 8 bases from V and 5 bases from J; bases unmatched to any gene: 18. CDR3 length: 19 residues.

This chain uses TRBV7-2 with TRBJ2-4; D unresolved. The V end lost 2 bases, the J end lost 6 bases, and 5 bases lay between the germline ends. CDR1 and CDR2 from the germline V gene are SGHTA and FQGNSA. The CDR3 sequence is 12 residues long. This chain's CDR3 is CASSLNTNIQYF. In DNA form, the CDR3 reads TGTGCCAGCAGCTTAAACACAAACATTCAGTACTTC.

The rearrangement links TRBV11-2 to TRBJ2-7; D is unclear. The germline CDR1 and CDR2 sequences are SGHAT and FQNNGV. Trimming took off 2 bases at V and 4 bases at J, with 6 bases between the two ends. The CDR3 is made up of 12 amino acids. The CDR3 coding sequence is TGTGCCAGCAGCTTATCTACGTACGAGCAGTACTTC. It translates to CASSLSTYEQYF. The whole variable domain, filled in from reference TRBV11-2 and TRBJ2-7, reads EAGVAQSPRYKIIEKRQSVAFWCNPISGHATLYWYQQILGQGPKLLIQFQNNGVVDDSQLPKDRFSAERLKGVDSTLKIQPAKLEDSAVYLCASSLSTYEQYFGPGTRLTVT.

The chain uses TRBV5-4 and TRBJ2-2; D uncertain. Trimming cost V 0 bases and J 0 bases, with 6 bases left between them. Per germline, CDR1 SGHNT and CDR2 YYREEE (reference sequence). The CDR3 consists of 15 residues. The DNA of the CDR3 is TGTGCCAGCAGCTTGGCTCTAACGAACACCGGGGAGCTGTTTTTT. Protein: CASSLALTNTGELFF.

This clonotype was detected ten times or more. The chain links TRBV9 to TRBJ2-5; 10 bases agree with TRBD2. V lost 0 bases to trimming and J lost 4 bases; unmatched junction nucleotides: 3. Germline V CDR1 and CDR2: SGDLS, YYNGEE. This CDR3 region has 15 residues. In DNA form, the CDR3 reads TGTGCCAGCAGCGTAGGCCTAGCGGGAGTAGAGACCCAGTACTTC. It encodes CASSVGLAGVETQYF.

The chain carries TRBV12-3 or TRBV12-4 and TRBJ1-4, with D unresolved. The CDR3 sequence is 14 residues long. Trimming pared 5 bases from V and 7 bases from J, leaving 14 bases between. The CDR3 here is CASSDTGIGEKLFF. Written as DNA, the CDR3 is TGTGCCAGCAGTGACACGGGTATCGGTGAAAAACTGTTTTTT.

The chain couples TRBV27 to TRBJ2-7, with TRBD1 matching over 9 bases. Trimming took 4 bases from V and 0 from J; bases not matched to a gene: 10. Germline-derived CDR1 and CDR2 are MNHEY and SMNVEV (reference sequence). The CDR3 loop spans 17 amino acids. CDR3 protein: CASSSEGQGISSYEQYF. CDR3 DNA sequence: TGTGCCAGCAGTTCTGAGGGACAGGGAATAAGCTCCTACGAGCAGTACTTC.